This TCR beta chain originates from a study of T cell repertoires in cytomegalovirus infection (dated by TCRdb to between 2018 and 2020). Regarding the complete study: The peptide stimulations were aimed at well-studied HLA-B-restricted epitopes as well as recently identified HLA-C-restricted CMV epitopes, whose presentation resists viral immunomodulation. Donor HLA type was relevant to the analysis, because carriage of CMV infection together with the matching HLA type was indicated by public TCR beta signatures. Overall study results and their limits: The ex vivo response was dominated by HLA-C-restricted CMV-specific TCR beta clonotypes, which also provided the single most frequent clonotype in two of eight donors. Cumulative frequency of public TCR beta family members discriminated carriers of CMV infection plus the relevant HLA type in this cohort and an independent 352-donor cohort.

Taken from cysteine to phenylalanine, the CDR3 has 13 residues. Left in the record is the CDR3 DNA by itself, 39 bases read in frame from the first base. V is shortened by 3 bases, J by 6 bases, and the region joining them spans 9 bases. As encoded in the germline V gene, CDR1 is SGHTA while CDR2 is FQGNSA. The sequencer was an Illumina HiSeq 1500. The public reads were quality trimmed at Q25 with fastp and then assembled into clones with MiXCR by TCRdb, keeping productive beta chains. Under each unique CDR3 protein, matching rows form one entry showing the most common genes and DNA. Within this sample are approximately 300,000 distinct CDR3 sequences, with around 25% of them counted one time only. Roughly 15% of the sample is in the top ten clones. Explained via the paper, the treatment or condition label denotes: in vitro stimulation with specific CMV peptide epitopes to enrich CMV-specific T cells.

This clonotype occurred many times. Which antigen it targets is not known. The input lacks base qualities; no much larger clone sits a single base away. Specimen: cultured PBMCs, collected from culture after CMV antigen stimulation. The TCR comes from a human donor in good health (CMV status not recorded). Some clones in this sample may be carry-over from other donors' samples. The rearrangement combines TRBV7-2 with TRBJ1-5; TRBD1 might be the D gene, on 6 matching bases. The DNA is TGTGCCAGCAGCTTCGGGGGCAGTCAGCCCCAGCATTTT. Its coded protein is CASSFGGSQPQHF.